These 24 T cell receptor beta chains share one sample of origin, sequenced in a study of blood T cell repertoires in COVID-19. Only in-frame clones appear in the TCRdb table, and some are missing; sequencing was by immunoSEQ multiplex PCR. The table shows around 100,000 clones, with 80% occurring only once. Sequencing used peripheral blood. Every receptor here comes from a man aged 70 or older with active or convalescent COVID-19.

V and J are TRBV9 and TRBJ2-1; the D gene is possibly TRBD1 (7 bases). CDR3 length: 16 amino acids. CDR1 is SGDLS and CDR2 is YYNGEE in the germline V gene. The V end was cut by 0 bases, the J end by 3 bases, with 13 bases between. CDR3 nucleotides: TGTGCCAGCAGCGTAGCAGACCAGGGGGGCTACAATGAGCAGTTCTTC. Its protein product is CASSVADQGGYNEQFF. The full variable domain, with the rest looked up from reference TRBV9 and TRBJ2-1, is DSGVTQTPKHLITATGQRVTLRCSPRSGDLSVYWYQQSLDQGLQFLIQYYNGEERAKGNILERFSAQQFPDLHSELNLSSLELGDSALYFCASSVADQGGYNEQFFGPGTRLTVL.

The chain joins TRBV7-2 to TRBJ1-1, with no clear D. V was cut by 3 bases and J by 1 base, with 6 bases left in between. The CDR3 is 13 amino acids. Germline V gene lookup returns CDR1 SGHTA and CDR2 FQGNSA. Written as DNA, the CDR3 is TGTGCCAGCAGCTTCACAAGGAACACTGAAGCTTTCTTT. Amino acids: CASSFTRNTEAFF.

This clone occurred many times. The genes are TRBV9 and TRBJ2-7, with TRBD2 as a possible D gene (7 bases). This CDR3 has 15 residues. CDR1 SGDLS and CDR2 YYNGEE come from the germline V gene. V was trimmed by 2 bases and J by 0 bases, leaving 12 bases between them. The CDR3 loop is CASSVGRGASYEQYF. The DNA for the CDR3 is TGTGCCAGCAGCGTTGGGAGGGGGGCCTCCTACGAGCAGTACTTC.

This clone was picked up a small number of times. V usage is TRBV7-2 and J usage is TRBJ2-3, with TRBD1 matching 7 bases. V dropped 10 bases and J dropped 2; count of bases not matched to a gene: 6. Germline lookup yields CDR1 SGHTA and CDR2 FQGNSA. The CDR3 runs 13 residues. The CDR3 DNA reads as TGTGCCACCGTCGACAGGGACACAGATACGCAGTATTTT. The encoded protein is CATVDRDTDTQYF.

The CDR3 here is CASSLGDYEQYF. The CDR3 nucleotides are TGTGCCAGCAGCTTGGGAGACTACGAGCAGTACTTC. The rearrangement uses TRBV5-6 and TRBJ2-7; D remains unclear. CDR3 length: 12 amino acids. Trimming pared 0 bases from V and 3 bases from J, leaving 4 bases between. Germline V gene lookup returns CDR1 SGHDT and CDR2 YYEEEE.

The V call is TRBV24-1, the J call TRBJ1-2, with 7 bases fitting TRBD1. After removal of 4 bases from V and 3 bases from J, the junction contained 4 bases not matched to a gene. CDR1 and CDR2 (germline): KGHDR, SFDVKD. CDR3 size: 14 residues. The CDR3 bases are TGTGCCACCAGTGACACCGGGACAGACTATGGCTACACCTTC. It specifies CATSDTGTDYGYTF.

The V and J genes are TRBV12-5 and TRBJ1-1, with D perhaps TRBD1 (5 bases). Germline V gene data show CDR1 as LGHNT and CDR2 as FRNRAP. CDR3 size: 16 residues. Trimming took off 1 base at V and 4 bases at J, with 16 bases between the two ends. The CDR3 here is CASGLGASVGGTEAFF. The CDR3 nucleotides read TGTGCTAGTGGTTTGGGAGCCTCAGTGGGGGGCACTGAAGCTTTCTTT.

V usage is TRBV30 and J usage is TRBJ1-1, with TRBD1 matching over 9 bases. CDR3 length: 13 residues. Germline trimming cut 2 bases from V and 8 bases from J; bases unmatched to any gene: 6. Per the germline V gene, CDR1 is GTSNPN and CDR2 is SVGIG (reference sequence). Here the CDR3 reads CAWSLGQGTEAFF. CDR3 bases: TGTGCCTGGAGTCTCGGACAGGGGACGGAAGCTTTCTTT.

The chain carries TRBV18 and TRBJ1-5, with no clear D. V lost 6 bases to trimming and J lost 4 bases, with 7 bases between them. This CDR3 spans 12 amino acids. Germline V gene lookup returns CDR1 KGHSH and CDR2 LQKENI. The CDR3 region has the DNA TGTGCCAGCTCGCTAAATAATCAGCCCCAGCATTTT. Its protein product is CASSLNNQPQHF.

The rearrangement joins TRBV29-1 to TRBJ1-2; TRBD1 matches 10 bases. Looked up from germline, CDR1 is SQVTM and CDR2 is ANQGSEA. There are 14 residues in the CDR3. Trimming cost V 5 bases and J 7 bases; bases outside gene matches: 10. The CDR3 DNA sequence: TGCAGCGTTAAGCCCGGGACAGGGGTTCCTGGCTACACCTTC. It codes for CSVKPGTGVPGYTF.

This clone was seen only a few times. The chain has TRBV5-4 and TRBJ2-5; TRBD1 matches at 9 bases. Trimming cost V 5 bases and J 5 bases; bases outside gene matches: 4. Germline values: CDR1 SGHNT, CDR2 YYREEE (reference sequence). The CDR3 totals 13 residues. The CDR3 bases are TGTGCCAGCAGATGGACAGGGGAGGAGACCCAGTACTTC. Amino acids: CASRWTGEETQYF.

This chain connects TRBV29-1 to TRBJ2-5; 8 bases align to TRBD2. Trimming took 7 bases from V and 1 from J; bases not matched to a gene: 8. Germline CDR1 is SQVTM and CDR2 is ANQGSEA. CDR3 length equals 14 residues. CDR3 sequence (DNA): TGCAGCGCCCTCCATAGCGGGACCCAAGAGACCCAGTACTTC. It translates to CSALHSGTQETQYF.

This chain's CDR3 is CASSPTGPYTEAFF. CDR3 nucleotide sequence: TGTGCCAGTAGTCCAACAGGGCCCTACACTGAAGCTTTCTTT. This rearrangement joins TRBV19 to TRBJ1-1; possible D gene TRBD1, 6 bases. The CDR3 spans 14 residues. Deletions cut 5 bases from V and 3 bases from J, with 13 bases between. Germline V gene data show CDR1 as LNHDA and CDR2 as SQIVND (reference sequence).

Only one count was recorded for this clone. The chain has TRBV6-6 and TRBJ2-7; TRBD2 aligns across 7 bases. The junction had 7 bases not matched to a gene; V was cut back by 8 bases and J by 0 bases. The CDR3 runs 14 residues. Looked up from germline, CDR1 is MNHNY and CDR2 is SVGAGI (reference sequence). The CDR3 loop is CASLFGGSSYEQYF. The DNA of the CDR3 is TGTGCCAGCCTTTTCGGGGGGAGCTCCTACGAGCAGTACTTC.

This clone has only a few counts. V gene TRBV13 combines with J gene TRBJ1-1, with 8 nucleotides matching TRBD1. Germline CDR1 and CDR2: PRHDT and FYEKMQ (reference sequence). J gave up 5 bases and V 5 bases, and 7 bases lay outside the gene matches. The CDR3 is 14 residues long. This CDR3 reads CASSDRQGSTEAFF. The DNA for the CDR3 is TGTGCCAGCAGCGACCGACAGGGGAGTACTGAAGCTTTCTTT.

This clone has a handful of counts. The genes are TRBV12-3 or TRBV12-4 and TRBJ1-2; D ambiguous. The CDR3 has 12 amino acids. V was cut by 5 bases and J by 7 bases, with 11 bases left in between. CDR3 in amino acids: CASSAGGRGYTF. Here the CDR3 DNA reads TGTGCCAGCAGTGCCGGCGGGCGTGGCTACACCTTC.

The rearrangement links TRBV19 to TRBJ2-2; D is perhaps TRBD1 (7 bases). Germline V CDR1 and CDR2: LNHDA, SQIVND (reference sequence). The CDR3 length is 14 residues. The germline V and J ends were trimmed by 5 bases and 5 bases, with 12 bases remaining between them. Here the CDR3 reads CASSPQGGTGELFF. In DNA form, the CDR3 reads TGTGCCAGTAGTCCCCAGGGGGGAACCGGGGAGCTGTTTTTT.

In this sample, this clone turned up many times. This CDR3 is also generated by other DNA sequences in the sample. The rearrangement links TRBV18 to TRBJ1-5, with D perhaps TRBD1 (5 bases). This CDR3 comprises 15 residues. V was clipped by 3 bases and J by 6 bases, with 15 bases between them. The V gene's germline CDR1 is KGHSH and CDR2 LQKENI. The CDR3 DNA sequence: TGTGCCAGCTCACCCGACGCGGGGAGGGGTCAGCCCCAGCATTTT. This codes for CASSPDAGRGQPQHF.

The rearrangement links TRBV24-1 to TRBJ2-2; no clear D gene. The CDR3 is made up of 11 amino acids. V shed 12 bases and J shed 5 bases, with 9 bases lying between them. CDR1 KGHDR and CDR2 SFDVKD come from the germline V gene. The CDR3 spells CASGVTGELFF. The CDR3 DNA follows: TGTGCCTCCGGAGTGACCGGGGAGCTGTTTTTT.

The rearrangement joins TRBV6-1 to TRBJ2-7; 10 bases agree with TRBD1. The J segment lost 3 bases and the V segment lost 4 bases, leaving 6 bases of the junction unmatched. The germline V gene has CDR1 MNHNS and CDR2 SASEGT. CDR3 length equals 15 residues. The CDR3: CASSGAGTGVYEQYF. The CDR3 DNA reads as TGTGCCAGCAGTGGAGCCGGGACAGGGGTCTACGAGCAGTACTTC.

V and J are TRBV18 and TRBJ2-1; possible D gene TRBD2, 5 bases. The V end was cut by 4 bases, the J end by 3 bases, with 7 bases between. The CDR3 runs to 13 residues. Germline assignment: CDR1 KGHSH and CDR2 LQKENI. The CDR3 sequence is CASSRTSYNEQFF. CDR3 nucleotide sequence: TGTGCCAGCTCACGTACTAGCTACAATGAGCAGTTCTTC.

J is TRBJ2-1 and V is TRBV18, with 11 bases aligning to TRBD2. V gave up 2 bases and J gave up 9 bases; unmatched junction bases: 9. The germline gives CDR1 KGHSH, CDR2 LQKENI. This CDR3 has 16 residues. The CDR3 coding sequence is TGTGCCAGCTCACCAGAGCTAGCGGGGGGCATAAGTGAGCAGTTCTTC. Protein sequence: CASSPELAGGISEQFF.

This chain joins TRBV5-5 and TRBJ1-5; weak D call: TRBD1 (5 bases). The V gene's germline CDR1 is SGHKS and CDR2 YYEKEE (reference sequence). CDR3 length: 15 residues. Trimming removed 1 base from V and 5 bases from J, with 13 bases in between. The CDR3 loop is CASSLRGWGDQPQHF. In nucleotides, the CDR3 is TGTGCCAGCAGCTTGCGGGGATGGGGGGATCAGCCCCAGCATTTT.

The gene calls are TRBV25-1 and TRBJ2-1; the match to TRBD2 covers 8 bases. V lost 10 bases to trimming and J lost 7 bases; unmatched junction nucleotides: 12. The CDR3 runs to 14 residues. CDR1 is MGHDK and CDR2 is SYGVNS in the germline V gene. The CDR3 DNA is TGTGCCACTCAGTCCTCGGGGGGGCATAATGAGCAGTTCTTC. Translating it yields CATQSSGGHNEQFF. Combining the CDR3 with reference TRBV25-1 and TRBJ2-1 gives the whole variable domain EADIYQTPRYLVIGTGKKITLECSQTMGHDKMYWYQQDPGMELHLIHYSYGVNSTEKGDLSSESTVSRIRTEHFPLTLESARPSHTSQYLCATQSSGGHNEQFFGPGTRLTVL.